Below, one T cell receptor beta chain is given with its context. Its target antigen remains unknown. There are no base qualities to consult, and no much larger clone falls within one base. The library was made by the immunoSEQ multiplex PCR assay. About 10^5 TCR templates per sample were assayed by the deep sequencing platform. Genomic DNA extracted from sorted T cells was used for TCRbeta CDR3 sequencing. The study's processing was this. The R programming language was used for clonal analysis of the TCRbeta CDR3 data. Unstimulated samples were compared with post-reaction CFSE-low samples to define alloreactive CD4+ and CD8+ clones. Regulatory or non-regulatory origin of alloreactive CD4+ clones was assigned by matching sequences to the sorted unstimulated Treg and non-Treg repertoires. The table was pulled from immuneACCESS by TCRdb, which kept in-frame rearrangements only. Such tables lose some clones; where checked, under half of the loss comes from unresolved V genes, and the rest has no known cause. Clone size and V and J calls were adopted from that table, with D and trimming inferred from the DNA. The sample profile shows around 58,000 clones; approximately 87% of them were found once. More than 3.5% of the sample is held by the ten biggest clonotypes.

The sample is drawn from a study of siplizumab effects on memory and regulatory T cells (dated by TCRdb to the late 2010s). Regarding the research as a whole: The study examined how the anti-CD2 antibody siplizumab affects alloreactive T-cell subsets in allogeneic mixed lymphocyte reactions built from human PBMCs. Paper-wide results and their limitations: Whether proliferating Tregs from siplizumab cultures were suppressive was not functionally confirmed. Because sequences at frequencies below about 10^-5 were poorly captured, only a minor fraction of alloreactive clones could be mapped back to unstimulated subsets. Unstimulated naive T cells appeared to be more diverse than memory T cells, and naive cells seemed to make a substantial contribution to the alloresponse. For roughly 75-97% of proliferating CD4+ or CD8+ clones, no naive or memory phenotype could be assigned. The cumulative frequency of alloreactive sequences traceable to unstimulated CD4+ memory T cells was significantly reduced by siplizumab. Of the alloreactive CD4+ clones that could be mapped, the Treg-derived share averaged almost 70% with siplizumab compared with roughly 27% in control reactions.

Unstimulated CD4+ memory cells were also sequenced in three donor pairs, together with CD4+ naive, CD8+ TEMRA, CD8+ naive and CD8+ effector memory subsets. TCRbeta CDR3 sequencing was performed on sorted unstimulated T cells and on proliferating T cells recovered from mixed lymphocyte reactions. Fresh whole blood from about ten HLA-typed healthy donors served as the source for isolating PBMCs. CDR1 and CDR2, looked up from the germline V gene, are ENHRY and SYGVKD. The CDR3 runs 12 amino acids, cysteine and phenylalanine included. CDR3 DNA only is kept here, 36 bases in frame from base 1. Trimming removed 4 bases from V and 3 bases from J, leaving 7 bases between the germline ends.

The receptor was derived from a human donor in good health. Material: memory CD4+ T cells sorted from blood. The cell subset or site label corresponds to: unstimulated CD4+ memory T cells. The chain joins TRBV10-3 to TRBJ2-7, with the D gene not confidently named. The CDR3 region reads CAISAGVYEQYF. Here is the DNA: TGTGCCATCAGTGCTGGGGTCTACGAGCAGTACTTC.